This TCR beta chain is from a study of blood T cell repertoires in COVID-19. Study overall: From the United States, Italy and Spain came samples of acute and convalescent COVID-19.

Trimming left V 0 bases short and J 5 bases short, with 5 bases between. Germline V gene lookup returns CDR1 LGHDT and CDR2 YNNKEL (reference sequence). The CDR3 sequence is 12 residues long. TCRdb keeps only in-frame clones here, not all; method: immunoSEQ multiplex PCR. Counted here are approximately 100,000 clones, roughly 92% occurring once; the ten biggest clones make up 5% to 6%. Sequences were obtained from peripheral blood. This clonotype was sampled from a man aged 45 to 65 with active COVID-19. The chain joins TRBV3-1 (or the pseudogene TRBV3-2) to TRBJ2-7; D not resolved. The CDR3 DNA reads TGTGCCAGCAGCCAAGACAGGAACGAGCAGTACTTC. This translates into CASSQDRNEQYF.